The clone carrying this T cell receptor beta chain was seen ten or more times. The target antigen is unknown. This sample is drawn from a study of identical twins. Study-wide results and caveats: Partial confounding of zero-insertion analyses by invariant MAIT and iNKT cells was possible.

Template switching introduced a universal primer site, and the cDNA bore unique molecular identifiers. From the 5' RACE reads, TCRdb called clonotypes with MiXCR, one entry per CDR3 protein. Altogether a few hundred thousand distinct CDR3 sequences are present, roughly a tenth being singletons, with the ten largest covering more than 8%. Per germline, CDR1 DFQATT and CDR2 SNEGSKA (reference sequence). Trimming at V came to 3 bases and at J to 0 bases, leaving 1 base not matched to a gene. The CDR3 length is 14 residues. Source material: memory T cells sorted from blood. The V and J genes are TRBV20-1 and TRBJ2-1; 8 bases line up with TRBD2. The TCR originated in a man aged 50 to 59 in good health. In DNA form, the CDR3 reads TGCAGTGCTAGGAGCGGGAGCTCCTACAATGAGCAGTTCTTC. The encoded protein is CSARSGSSYNEQFF.